This TCR beta chain was captured in a study of T cells after yellow fever vaccination. About the research overall: Researchers used SMART-Seq v4 Ultra Low Input to prepare fractions that had low cell numbers.

Study conclusions and caveats: Abundant clonotypes from the bulk population could get into FACS-sorted repertoires as contaminants. Researchers report a weaker secondary response that nonetheless peaked faster, day 5 versus 15.

CDR1 is LGHNA, CDR2 YSLEER, per germline. Trimming took 0 bases from V and 4 from J, leaving 21 bases between them. The CDR3 is 18 amino acids. Only a few counts were recorded for this clonotype. Its matching antigen is unknown. Conversion of TCR transcripts into cDNA relied on 5'RACE template switching, which added a universal primer site and UMIs. TCRdb processed the 5' RACE reads anew with MiXCR; each CDR3 protein has one entry. The table lists more than 450,000 distinct CDR3 sequences, just over 20% of them singletons. Sequenced material: PBMCs, taken approximately 22 days after the first yellow fever vaccination. The V and J genes are TRBV4-3 and TRBJ2-5; D might be TRBD2 (7 bases). The sequence derives from a man younger than 30 who received the YFV17D yellow fever vaccine. The CDR3 spells CASSQEVFPGGYGETQYF. CDR3 DNA: TGCGCCAGCAGCCAAGAAGTCTTCCCGGGGGGCTATGGAGAGACCCAGTACTTC.